This record looks at one TCR beta chain sequence and its context. Its antigen is unidentified. The entry originates in a study of cytomegalovirus exposure and HLA in healthy donors. Overall study results and limits: Associated with cytomegalovirus, according to the listing, were some 150 TCR beta chains. Rarity held for most TCR sequences, but there were some public TCRs that occurred in many donors. According to reports, the classifier identified cytomegalovirus status with high specificity and sensitivity.

An approximately 120-subject validation cohort, separate from the approximately 720-subject first cohort, supplied the donors. Assay used: immunoSEQ multiplex PCR; TCRdb lists only in-frame clones, some missing. The sample includes tens of thousands of clones, approximately 89% of them seen just once. This TCR derives from a woman between 18 and 29 years old in good health and CMV-seropositive. The sequenced sample consisted of PBMCs.

CDR3 sequence reads: CASSLAGGVETQYF. CDR3 nucleotides: TGCGCCAGCAGCCTAGCGGGGGGAGTTGAGACCCAGTACTTC. The chain is built from TRBV4-1 and TRBJ2-5; TRBD2 matches at 10 bases. Germline V CDR1 and CDR2: MGHRA, YSYEKL. The CDR3 is made up of 14 amino acids. V lost 4 bases, J lost 5 bases, and 4 bases stayed unmatched.